The 22 T cell receptor beta chains given below trace back to one sample, sequenced in a study of OX40 agonist ivuxolimab in advanced cancers. Libraries were prepared by immunoSEQ multiplex PCR; TCRdb keeps only in-frame clonotypes and omits some of them. The table lists around 12,000 clones, 65% to 85% of them singletons. Here the sequenced sample was CD4+ or CD8+ T cells sorted from blood, taken in a trial of the OX40 agonist ivuxolimab. The receptors stem from an adult with an advanced solid tumor such as melanoma, head and neck, liver or kidney cancer.

The CDR3 DNA sequence: TGTGCCTGGAATTCATACAATGAGCAGTTCTTC. It encodes CAWNSYNEQFF. The chain carries TRBV30 and TRBJ2-1; no definite D call. This CDR3 contains 11 residues. Germline CDR1 and CDR2: GTSNPN and SVGIG (reference sequence). The V end lost 4 bases, the J end lost 4 bases, and 5 bases lay between the germline ends.

The chain has TRBV5-6 and TRBJ2-7; 10 nucleotides align to TRBD1. CDR3 length equals 17 residues. V lost 3 bases and J lost 2; bases outside the gene matches: 11. From germline, CDR1 is SGHDT and CDR2 YYEEEE. The CDR3 DNA follows: TGTGCCAGCAGCTGGAAGCCCGGGACAGGGGACCCCTACGAGCAGTACTTC. It specifies CASSWKPGTGDPYEQYF.

The chain carries TRBV11-3 and TRBJ2-1; 10 bases are shared with TRBD2. With 5 bases clipped from V and 12 bases from J, the junction kept 13 bases outside the gene matches. This CDR3 comprises 15 residues. Germline-derived CDR1 and CDR2 are SGHNT and YENEEA. This CDR3 reads CASSHKREGPLRQFF. CDR3 sequence (DNA): TGTGCCAGCAGCCATAAGCGGGAGGGCCCTCTGAGGCAGTTCTTC.

This rearrangement joins TRBV6-1 to TRBJ2-3; D is uncertain. The germline V gene has CDR1 MNHNS and CDR2 SASEGT. Trimming stripped 0 bases from V and 2 bases from J, with 9 bases between. The CDR3 length is 15 residues. CDR3 sequence: CASSEANPATDTQYF. CDR3 nucleotide sequence: TGTGCCAGCAGTGAAGCCAATCCAGCCACAGATACGCAGTATTTT.

The chain combines TRBV4-1 with TRBJ1-1; 8 nucleotides line up with TRBD1. With V trimmed by 4 bases and J by 0 bases, 10 bases remained unmatched. The germline gives CDR1 MGHRA, CDR2 YSYEKL. The CDR3 sequence is 17 residues long. As DNA, the CDR3 is TGCGCCAGCAGCCTCGGACAGGGCGGGAGTCTGAACACTGAAGCTTTCTTT. Translated: CASSLGQGGSLNTEAFF.

This clone was recorded only once. V usage is TRBV5-3 and J usage is TRBJ1-1; D might be TRBD1 (5 bases). TRBV5-3 is assigned to the ORF class and has an uncertain function. The CDR3 spans 13 residues. V lost 5 bases and J 2 bases, leaving 10 bases between the germline ends. DNA of the CDR3: TGTGCCAGAAGGGACATCCTAAACACTGAAGCTTTCTTT. It translates to CARRDILNTEAFF.

In this sample, this clone turned up once. The V gene is TRBV4-1, the J gene TRBJ2-1, with D uncertain. Germline CDR1 is MGHRA and CDR2 is YSYEKL. V lost 1 base, J lost 0 bases, and 7 bases lay in between. The length of the CDR3 is 15 residues. The CDR3 sequence: CASSQVQSSYNEQFF. The CDR3 DNA follows: TGCGCCAGCAGCCAAGTTCAGAGCTCCTACAATGAGCAGTTCTTC.

V is TRBV9 and J is TRBJ1-1; the D gene is possibly TRBD1 (6 bases). Trimming removed 0 bases at V and 1 base at J, with 7 bases between. CDR1 is SGDLS and CDR2 is YYNGEE in the germline V gene. The CDR3 contains 14 residues. CDR3 sequence reads: CASSVAGANTEAFF. In DNA, the CDR3 is TGTGCCAGCAGCGTAGCAGGGGCGAACACTGAAGCTTTCTTT.

V gene TRBV7-3 combines with J gene TRBJ1-1, with D unresolved. Germline lookup yields CDR1 SGHTA and CDR2 FQGTGA. The CDR3 consists of 15 residues. V shed 2 bases and J shed 1 base, with 11 bases lying between them. The CDR3: CASSLGSRWNTEAFF. CDR3 nucleotides: TGTGCCAGCAGCTTAGGGTCTAGATGGAACACTGAAGCTTTCTTT.

The chain is built from TRBV2 and TRBJ2-1; 8 positions match TRBD2. Unmatched junction bases numbered 6, after V lost 10 bases and J lost 7 bases. Looked up from germline, CDR1 is SNHLY and CDR2 is FYNNEI. The CDR3 spans 12 residues. The DNA for the CDR3 is TGTGCCACCCGCGGGGGGTTGAATGAGCAGTTCTTC. It codes for CATRGGLNEQFF.

This chain uses TRBV18 with TRBJ2-1; 9 bases agree with TRBD2. The CDR3 has 15 residues. The junction had 7 bases not matched to a gene; V was cut back by 3 bases and J by 7 bases. Germline CDR1 and CDR2: KGHSH and LQKENI. The CDR3 nucleotides read TGTGCCAGCTCACCGCTGGCTAGCGGGGTAAATGAGCAGTTCTTC. This encodes CASSPLASGVNEQFF.

This chain joins TRBV5-4 and TRBJ2-1, with a possible D match to TRBD2 (5 bases). The length of the CDR3 is 16 residues. V gave up 4 bases and J gave up 0 bases, with 14 bases separating them. Germline CDR1 reads SGHNT; CDR2 reads YYREEE (reference sequence). The CDR3 region is CASSGLDQSSYNEQFF. The CDR3 DNA follows: TGTGCCAGCAGCGGACTGGACCAAAGCTCCTACAATGAGCAGTTCTTC.

The chain links TRBV11-2 to TRBJ2-3; 7 bases are shared with TRBD2. The ends lost 5 bases at V and 1 base at J; junction bases unmatched: 15. The CDR3 consists of 18 residues. Germline-derived CDR1 and CDR2 are SGHAT and FQNNGV. This CDR3 is CASSVSGTWGGGTDTQYF. As DNA, the CDR3 is TGTGCCAGCAGCGTCAGCGGGACTTGGGGGGGAGGCACAGATACGCAGTATTTT.

CDR3 residues: CASSGGVSPVVSHYGYTF. In nucleotides, the CDR3 is TGTGCCAGCAGTGGGGGAGTCTCCCCTGTCGTTTCGCACTATGGCTACACCTTC. The chain couples TRBV2 to TRBJ1-2; D not certain. This CDR3 comprises 18 residues. Trimming removed 4 bases at V and 3 bases at J, with 24 bases between. Germline V gene lookup returns CDR1 SNHLY and CDR2 FYNNEI.

This chain joins TRBV9 and TRBJ2-7; 8 nucleotides line up with TRBD1. Trimming at V came to 1 base and at J to 7 bases, leaving 13 bases not matched to a gene. Per germline, CDR1 SGDLS and CDR2 YYNGEE. The CDR3 has 16 residues. The CDR3 nucleotides are TGTGCCAGCAGCGTAACAGGGACAGGAGGATCTAAGGAGCAGTACTTC. This sequence encodes CASSVTGTGGSKEQYF.

This rearrangement joins TRBV6-5 to TRBJ2-3, with TRBD2 as a possible D gene (6 bases). Germline V lookup: CDR1 MNHEY, CDR2 SVGAGI. This CDR3 has 14 residues. The V and J ends lost 4 bases and 9 bases respectively, with 17 bases between them. For the CDR3, the DNA is TGTGCCAGCAGTTCCCCGGGAGCCCAAGGGACGCAGTATTTT. Its protein product is CASSSPGAQGTQYF.

This chain links TRBV5-1 with TRBJ2-3, with D maybe TRBD1 (5 bases). The CDR3 length is 14 residues. Germline V CDR1 and CDR2: SGHRS, YFSETQ. V lost 5 bases and J 4 bases, leaving 14 bases between the germline ends. The CDR3 nucleotides read TGCGCCAGCAGGTTCTTTGGGGCTCCAGATACGCAGTATTTT. Amino acid sequence: CASRFFGAPDTQYF.

The genes are TRBV6-5 and TRBJ1-2; TRBD1 agrees at 9 bases. V lost 3 bases and J lost 6; bases outside the gene matches: 8. The CDR3 loop spans 15 amino acids. The V gene's germline CDR1 is MNHEY and CDR2 SVGAGI. The CDR3 DNA reads as TGTGCCAGCAGTTATCTCACAGGGGGCAGGAATGGCTACACCTTC. Translating it yields CASSYLTGGRNGYTF.

This clone came up once. The chain carries TRBV27 and TRBJ1-1; no clear D gene. CDR1 is MNHEY, CDR2 SMNVEV, per germline (reference sequence). The CDR3 is made up of 11 amino acids. The ends were cut back, 8 bases at V and 6 bases at J, with 10 bases in the middle. CDR3 bases: TGTGCCAGCTCCCGCGGGGCTGAAGCTTTCTTT. Encoded protein: CASSRGAEAFF.

As to this clone: The same CDR3 can be traced to other DNA sequences in this sample. This rearrangement joins TRBV27 to TRBJ2-7, with 9 bases identical to TRBD1. V shed 9 bases and J 5 bases; nucleotides not matched to a gene: 14. The germline CDR1 and CDR2 sequences are MNHEY and SMNVEV (reference sequence). The CDR3 is 15 residues long. In DNA form, the CDR3 reads TGTGCCAGTTCTCCGGGACAGGGTTGGGGGGACGAGCAGTACTTC. Its translation: CASSPGQGWGDEQYF.

The J gene is TRBJ2-7, the V gene TRBV27; 11 nucleotides agree with TRBD1. The CDR3 loop spans 18 amino acids. J was trimmed by 3 bases and V by 2 bases; bases with no gene match: 12. The germline CDR1 and CDR2 sequences are MNHEY and SMNVEV (reference sequence). Written as DNA, the CDR3 is TGTGCCAGCAGTTTAAAGGTGGTGCGGGGACAGGGGGACTACGAGCAGTACTTC. It is translated as CASSLKVVRGQGDYEQYF.

J is TRBJ2-2 and V is TRBV7-9; TRBD1 matches at 10 bases. Germline V CDR1 and CDR2: SEHNR, FQNEAQ (reference sequence). The length of the CDR3 is 15 residues. V lost 5 bases and J lost 3; bases outside the gene matches: 3. CDR3 DNA: TGTGCCAGCAGCCCCGGACAGGGGGACACCGGGGAGCTGTTTTTT. Translated, it gives CASSPGQGDTGELFF.